What follows are 27 T cell receptor beta chains derived from one specimen sequenced in a study of cytomegalovirus exposure and HLA in healthy donors. 13 Jbeta primers and 60 Vbeta primers were used for the PCR. Clones were sequenced by immunoSEQ multiplex PCR, and TCRdb holds only the in-frame ones, with some missing. Its table records roughly 140,000 clones. The sequencing input was PBMCs. All receptors derive from a man aged 40-55 years in good health and CMV-seronegative.

The V and J genes are TRBV9 and TRBJ2-3; 12 nucleotides agree with TRBD1. V trimming: 3 bases; J trimming: 2 bases; junction bases outside the gene matches: 1. CDR1 SGDLS and CDR2 YYNGEE come from the germline V gene. The CDR3 totals 15 residues. CDR3 in amino acids: CASSAGQGATDTQYF. The CDR3 nucleotides are TGTGCCAGCAGCGCGGGACAGGGGGCCACAGATACGCAGTATTTT.

CDR3 loop: CASSAATGTSNPNEQFF. In DNA form, the CDR3 reads TGTGCCAGCAGCGCAGCAACCGGGACTAGCAACCCTAATGAGCAGTTCTTC. The chain is built from TRBV9 and TRBJ2-1; TRBD2 matches at 9 bases. Germline CDR1 reads SGDLS; CDR2 reads YYNGEE. V gave up 3 bases and J gave up 7 bases; unmatched junction bases: 14. The CDR3 contains 17 residues.

The chain links TRBV11-2 to TRBJ2-2, with TRBD2 matching over 11 bases. Germline trimming cut 2 bases from V and 8 bases from J; bases unmatched to any gene: 7. The CDR3 runs to 16 residues. The germline V gene has CDR1 SGHAT and CDR2 FQNNGV. This CDR3 is CASSLSSGGAFGELFF. The CDR3 DNA reads TGTGCCAGCAGCTTAAGTAGCGGGGGGGCGTTTGGGGAGCTGTTTTTT. The full variable domain, completed using reference TRBV11-2 and TRBJ2-2, is EAGVAQSPRYKIIEKRQSVAFWCNPISGHATLYWYQQILGQGPKLLIQFQNNGVVDDSQLPKDRFSAERLKGVDSTLKIQPAKLEDSAVYLCASSLSSGGAFGELFFGEGSRLTVL.

The rearrangement joins TRBV4-3 to TRBJ2-5; no reliable D call. V gave up 4 bases and J gave up 5 bases, with 11 bases separating them. Per the germline V gene, CDR1 is LGHNA and CDR2 is YSLEER. The CDR3 is 13 amino acids. CDR3 in DNA: TGCGCCAGCAGCCGCGGCATGGAGGAGACCCAGTACTTC. Encoded protein: CASSRGMEETQYF.

The rearrangement links TRBV21-1 to TRBJ1-5; the table gives TRBD1 as D, unverified against the DNA. TRBV21-1 is an annotated pseudogene. The CDR3 length is 15 residues. The CDR3: CASSQTGESNQPQHF. CDR3 nucleotides: TGTGCCAGCAGCCAGACAGGGGAGAGCAATCAGCCCCAGCATTTT.

J is TRBJ2-3 and V is TRBV2; 8 positions match TRBD1. Germline values: CDR1 SNHLY, CDR2 FYNNEI. J lost 1 base, V lost 5 bases, and 5 bases had no gene match. The CDR3 is made up of 15 amino acids. The CDR3 DNA sequence: TGTGCCAGCAGTCCCCAGGGGGCTGGCACAGATACGCAGTATTTT. As protein: CASSPQGAGTDTQYF. The complete variable domain, with remaining parts taken from reference TRBV2 and TRBJ2-3, reads EPEVTQTPSHQVTQMGQEVILRCVPISNHLYFYWYRQILGQKVEFLVSFYNNEISEKSEIFDDQFSVERPDGSNFTLKIRSTKLEDSAMYFCASSPQGAGTDTQYFGPGTRLTVL.

V usage is TRBV10-3 and J usage is TRBJ1-4, with 7 bases that match TRBD1. The V gene's germline CDR1 is ENHRY and CDR2 SYGVKD. V was clipped by 6 bases and J by 8 bases; unmatched bases: 6. The CDR3 is made up of 13 amino acids. The CDR3 here is CAIRSGTAEKLFF. CDR3 in DNA: TGTGCCATCAGGTCCGGGACAGCGGAAAAACTGTTTTTT.

The chain couples TRBV4-3 to TRBJ1-3; D gene unclear. Germline assignment: CDR1 LGHNA and CDR2 YSLEER. Trimming removed 0 bases from V and 2 bases from J, with 2 bases in between. CDR3 size: 13 residues. The CDR3 coding sequence is TGCGCCAGCAGCCAAGACGCTGGAAACACCATATATTTT. Translated: CASSQDAGNTIYF.

The chain combines TRBV2 with TRBJ2-5; 10 positions match TRBD1. The DNA end lines up better with TRBJ2-7; the J call may be wrong. The CDR3 consists of 15 residues. Germline CDR1 SNHLY, CDR2 FYNNEI. For the CDR3, the DNA is TGTGCCAGTCTTCCGGGACAGGGGTCGAGGTACGAGCAGTACTTC. It is translated as CASLPGQGSRYEQYF.

This chain connects TRBV6-5 to TRBJ2-2; TRBD1 agrees at 11 bases. The CDR3 is 16 amino acids. V was pared by 2 bases and J by 5 bases, with 4 bases of the junction left unmatched. CDR1 MNHEY and CDR2 SVGAGI come from the germline V gene. The CDR3 coding sequence is TGTGCCAGCAGTTACGGAGGGACAGGGGGGACCGGGGAGCTGTTTTTT. This codes for CASSYGGTGGTGELFF.

The rearrangement joins TRBV13 to TRBJ2-5; 15 bases fit TRBD2. This CDR3 is built from 17 residues. CDR1 is PRHDT and CDR2 is FYEKMQ in the germline V gene (reference sequence). V lost 5 bases to trimming and J lost 2 bases; unmatched junction nucleotides: 6. This CDR3 reads CASSPGLAGGSQETQYF. CDR3 in DNA: TGTGCCAGCAGCCCGGGACTAGCGGGGGGATCGCAAGAGACCCAGTACTTC.

V and J are TRBV5-5 and TRBJ2-7; D possibly corresponds to TRBD2 (5 bases). Germline assignment: CDR1 SGHKS and CDR2 YYEKEE (reference sequence). The CDR3 runs to 11 residues. The ends were cut back, 7 bases at V and 4 bases at J, with 9 bases in the middle. CDR3 nucleotides: TGTGCCAGCGCCGGGGATTACGAGCAGTACTTC. The encoded protein is CASAGDYEQYF.

This rearrangement joins TRBV15 to TRBJ1-4, with D unclear. Trimming pared 4 bases from V and 4 bases from J, leaving 10 bases between. CDR3 size: 14 residues. Germline V CDR1 and CDR2: LNHNV, YYDKDF (reference sequence). The CDR3 region is CATSMGSYNEKLFF. The CDR3, as DNA: TGTGCCACCAGCATGGGCAGTTATAATGAAAAACTGTTTTTT.

V is TRBV9 and J is TRBJ1-1; maybe TRBD1 (6 bases). This CDR3 comprises 14 residues. Looked up from germline, CDR1 is SGDLS and CDR2 is YYNGEE. Deletions cut 2 bases from V and 5 bases from J, with 13 bases between. The CDR3 DNA reads TGTGCCAGCAGCGTTCAGGGAAGGGGGACTGAAGCTTTCTTT. Translated, it gives CASSVQGRGTEAFF.

The chain combines TRBV19 with TRBJ1-4; D is undetermined. Germline V gene sequence: CDR1 LNHDA, CDR2 SQIVND (reference sequence). Trimming left V 7 bases short and J 8 bases short, with 20 bases between. This CDR3 is 15 amino acids long. CDR3 DNA sequence: TGTGCCAGTACTACGGGCCCGCGGGCCTACGAAAAACTGTTTTTT. As protein: CASTTGPRAYEKLFF. The complete variable domain, with remaining parts taken from reference TRBV19 and TRBJ1-4, reads DGGITQSPKYLFRKEGQNVTLSCEQNLNHDAMYWYRQDPGQGLRLIYYSQIVNDFQKGDIAEGYSVSREKKESFPLTVTSAQKNPTAFYLCASTTGPRAYEKLFFGSGTQLSVL.

The chain has TRBV7-2 and TRBJ1-2; D gene ambiguous. The CDR3 consists of 12 residues. V was pared by 5 bases and J by 7 bases, with 11 bases between. Germline-derived CDR1 and CDR2 are SGHTA and FQGNSA. CDR3 in amino acids: CASSPGKGGYTF. The DNA of the CDR3 is TGTGCCAGCAGCCCCGGGAAGGGTGGCTACACCTTC. Variable domain in full (rest from reference TRBV7-2 and TRBJ1-2): GAGVSQSPSNKVTEKGKDVELRCDPISGHTALYWYRQSLGQGLEFLIYFQGNSAPDKSGLPSDRFSAERTGGSVSTLTIQRTQQEDSAVYLCASSPGKGGYTFGSGTRLTVV.

The V gene is TRBV2, the J gene TRBJ1-1; D not certain. This CDR3 is built from 13 residues. The germline gives CDR1 SNHLY, CDR2 FYNNEI. V was trimmed by 5 bases and J by 1 base, leaving 8 bases between them. CDR3 sequence reads: CASSQTPNTEAFF. CDR3 DNA: TGTGCCAGCAGTCAGACTCCGAACACTGAAGCTTTCTTT.

The chain links TRBV6-5 to TRBJ1-1; 7 bases align to TRBD1. The ends lost 7 bases at V and 5 bases at J; junction bases unmatched: 13. The CDR3 consists of 15 residues. Germline assignment: CDR1 MNHEY and CDR2 SVGAGI. CDR3 sequence reads: CASTKGTAPGTEAFF. CDR3 DNA: TGTGCCAGCACCAAAGGGACAGCCCCTGGGACTGAAGCTTTCTTT.

The genes are TRBV2 and TRBJ2-7, with TRBD2 identical over 8 bases. The germline V gene encodes CDR1 SNHLY and CDR2 FYNNEI. V lost 6 bases and J lost 3; bases outside the gene matches: 10. The CDR3 is 15 residues long. This chain's CDR3 is CASSAIPGLGYEQYF. CDR3 nucleotides: TGTGCCAGCAGCGCAATCCCGGGACTAGGCTACGAGCAGTACTTC.

The chain joins TRBV5-1 to TRBJ1-2; TRBD1 aligns across 9 bases. Germline V lookup: CDR1 SGHRS, CDR2 YFSETQ. The V segment lost 4 bases and the J segment 3 bases; nucleotides outside the gene matches: 7. The CDR3 runs to 15 residues. The CDR3 sequence: CASSPQGAGDYGYTF. In DNA, the CDR3 is TGCGCCAGCAGCCCACAGGGGGCAGGCGACTATGGCTACACCTTC.

Points on this clone: Other DNA sequences of this sample code for an identical CDR3. V usage is TRBV5-6 and J usage is TRBJ2-7; possibly TRBD1 for D (5 bases). V was shortened by 0 bases and J by 2 bases, with 9 bases between the two germline ends. Germline V gene sequence: CDR1 SGHDT, CDR2 YYEEEE. The CDR3 loop spans 14 amino acids. The CDR3 bases are TGTGCCAGCAGCTTGGAGGGGATTACCTACGAGCAGTACTTC. Translation: CASSLEGITYEQYF. The whole variable domain, filled in from reference TRBV5-6 and TRBJ2-7, reads DAGVTQSPTHLIKTRGQQVTLRCSPKSGHDTVSWYQQALGQGPQFIFQYYEEEERQRGNFPDRFSGHQFPNYSSELNVNALLLGDSALYLCASSLEGITYEQYFGPGTRLTVT.

The J gene is TRBJ1-1, the V gene TRBV7-2; a possible D gene is TRBD1 (6 bases). The CDR3 runs to 14 residues. Germline assignment: CDR1 SGHTA and CDR2 FQGNSA. Trimming removed 0 bases at V and 5 bases at J, with 10 bases between. The chain's CDR3 is CASSLAQGKTEAFF. DNA for the CDR3: TGTGCCAGCAGCTTAGCACAGGGAAAGACTGAAGCTTTCTTT.

This chain links TRBV4-3 with TRBJ1-2, with 8 bases fitting TRBD1. The germline gives CDR1 LGHNA, CDR2 YSLEER. Unmatched junction bases numbered 13, after V lost 3 bases and J lost 7 bases. This CDR3 spans 16 amino acids. Written as DNA, the CDR3 is TGCGCCAGCAGCCACGACCTCCGGACAGGGTTTGGTGGCTACACCTTC. Translating gives CASSHDLRTGFGGYTF.

The chain employs TRBV14 and TRBJ2-5; 15 bases map to TRBD2. CDR1 SGHDN and CDR2 FVKESK come from the germline V gene. V dropped 4 bases and J dropped 5; count of bases not matched to a gene: 2. This CDR3 comprises 15 residues. The CDR3 nucleotides are TGTGCCAGCAGCCCCGGACTAGCGGGGGGGGAGACCCAGTACTTC. Protein product: CASSPGLAGGETQYF.

The genes are TRBV6-1 and TRBJ2-3; 8 bases fit TRBD1. CDR1 is MNHNS, CDR2 SASEGT, per germline. The CDR3 totals 15 residues. Germline trimming cut 6 bases from V and 3 bases from J; bases unmatched to any gene: 8. The CDR3, as DNA: TGTGCCAGCAGACTCGACAGGGGCGAGACAGATACGCAGTATTTT. It encodes CASRLDRGETDTQYF.

The gene calls are TRBV5-4 and TRBJ1-1, with D possibly matching TRBD1 (5 bases). V dropped 4 bases and J dropped 0 bases, with 10 bases sitting between them. The CDR3 has 14 residues. CDR1 and CDR2 from the germline V gene are SGHNT and YYREEE (reference sequence). The CDR3 spells CASSRGGVNTEAFF. Written as DNA, the CDR3 is TGTGCCAGCAGCCGTGGAGGGGTGAACACTGAAGCTTTCTTT. The variable domain in full, completed from reference TRBV5-4 and TRBJ1-1, reads ETGVTQSPTHLIKTRGQQVTLRCSSQSGHNTVSWYQQALGQGPQFIFQYYREEENGRGNFPPRFSGLQFPNYSSELNVNALELDDSALYLCASSRGGVNTEAFFGQGTRLTVV.

This chain links TRBV20-1 with TRBJ2-5; TRBD1 is a possible D gene (6 bases). This CDR3 region has 11 residues. V gave up 6 bases and J gave up 4 bases, with 9 bases separating them. The germline gives CDR1 DFQATT, CDR2 SNEGSKA (reference sequence). The DNA of the CDR3 is TGCAGTGCAAACAGGGTAGAGACCCAGTACTTC. Protein sequence: CSANRVETQYF.